The clone carrying this TCR beta chain was seen repeatedly, ten times or more. There are 17 residues in the CDR3. Looked up from germline, CDR1 is MNHEY and CDR2 is SVGAGI. V shed 5 bases and J shed 3 bases, with 22 bases lying between them. The data stem from a study of patients and donors after allogeneic stem cell transplantation. TCRdb redid the calling of the RT-PCR reads with MiXCR, one entry per CDR3 protein. This sample has about 57,000 distinct CDR3 sequences, with approximately 12% found just once. The TCR originated in a human donor who was either an allogeneic HSCT recipient or a stem cell or donor lymphocyte infusion donor (not recorded which). It is not recorded whose cells these are; they may come from a transplant donor. The specimen was blood, either unsorted or a sorted T cell fraction (not recorded which). The chain carries TRBV6-5 and TRBJ1-1; D not certain. CDR3 sequence reads: CASSLRTVRERDTEAFF. CDR3 nucleotide sequence: TGTGCCAGCAGTCTTAGGACGGTGAGGGAGAGAGACACTGAAGCTTTCTTT.